The 13 T cell receptor beta chains below all came from one sample that was sequenced in a study of cytomegalovirus exposure and HLA in healthy donors. It was with 60 Vbeta and 13 Jbeta primers that the PCR ran. TCRdb keeps only in-frame clones here, not all; method: immunoSEQ multiplex PCR. The data show around 200,000 clones, approximately 82% seen once. Input material: PBMCs. These receptor sequences come from a girl aged 2 to 9 in good health and CMV-seropositive.

The chain has TRBV7-2 and TRBJ2-4; D is undetermined. The CDR3 spans 14 residues. CDR1 and CDR2 from the germline V gene are SGHTA and FQGNSA. Trimming removed 5 bases from V and 7 bases from J, with 15 bases in between. CDR3 nucleotides: TGTGCCAGCAGCCCAGACCAAGGAGCGAACATTCAGTACTTC. Translated, it gives CASSPDQGANIQYF. Full variable domain (remainder filled in from reference TRBV7-2 and TRBJ2-4): GAGVSQSPSNKVTEKGKDVELRCDPISGHTALYWYRQSLGQGLEFLIYFQGNSAPDKSGLPSDRFSAERTGGSVSTLTIQRTQQEDSAVYLCASSPDQGANIQYFGAGTRLSVL.

The J gene is TRBJ1-2, the V gene TRBV19; 8 nucleotides line up with TRBD1. Germline V CDR1 and CDR2: LNHDA, SQIVND (reference sequence). CDR3 size: 14 residues. The junction had 4 bases not matched to a gene; V was cut back by 5 bases and J by 2 bases. CDR3 in amino acids: CASSGQGLNYGYTF. As DNA, the CDR3 is TGTGCCAGTAGTGGACAGGGTTTGAACTATGGCTACACCTTC.

V gene TRBV6-5 combines with J gene TRBJ2-2, with D perhaps matching TRBD1 (5 bases). This CDR3 contains 11 residues. Trimming stripped 7 bases from V and 6 bases from J, with 6 bases between. In germline, CDR1 is MNHEY, CDR2 SVGAGI. In DNA, the CDR3 is TGTGCCAGCACCAGGGCCGGGGAGCTGTTTTTT. Protein sequence: CASTRAGELFF.

The chain has TRBV5-1 and TRBJ2-5, with D maybe TRBD1 (5 bases). Trimming took off 4 bases at V and 7 bases at J, with 17 bases between the two ends. CDR3 size: 14 residues. From germline, CDR1 is SGHRS and CDR2 YFSETQ. CDR3 in amino acids: CASSPGGSQGTQYF. DNA of the CDR3: TGCGCCAGCAGCCCGGGCGGCTCTCAGGGGACCCAGTACTTC.

This clone was counted once. The J gene is TRBJ1-2, the V gene TRBV5-4; weak D call: TRBD1 (5 bases). The CDR3 sequence is 16 residues long. V shed 1 base and J shed 6 bases, with 19 bases lying between them. CDR1 SGHNT and CDR2 YYREEE come from the germline V gene (reference sequence). The CDR3 loop reads CASSLLMGQGNDGYTF. CDR3 in DNA: TGTGCCAGCAGCTTGTTAATGGGTCAGGGAAACGATGGCTACACCTTC.

The chain links TRBV6-4 to TRBJ2-3; no clear D gene. Germline values: CDR1 MRHNA, CDR2 SNTAGT. This CDR3 has 12 amino acids. V was clipped by 2 bases and J by 8 bases, with 8 bases between them. This CDR3 reads CASSDPPGTQYF. For the CDR3, the DNA is TGTGCCAGCAGTGACCCCCCAGGTACGCAGTATTTT.

The CDR3 nucleotides read TGTGCCACCAGCAGAAGCAGGGGGACCTATGGCTACACCTTC. This encodes CATSRSRGTYGYTF. The V gene is TRBV15, the J gene TRBJ1-2; TRBD1 aligns across 7 bases. Germline V gene lookup returns CDR1 LNHNV and CDR2 YYDKDF (reference sequence). CDR3 length equals 14 residues. V trimming: 2 bases; J trimming: 4 bases; junction bases outside the gene matches: 4. The variable domain in full, with the rest retrieved from reference TRBV15 and TRBJ1-2, is DAMVIQNPRYQVTQFGKPVTLSCSQTLNHNVMYWYQQKSSQAPKLLFHYYDKDFNNEADTPDNFQSRRPNTSFCFLDIRSPGLGDTAMYLCATSRSRGTYGYTFGSGTRLTVV.

J is TRBJ2-3 and V is TRBV4-1; 8 nucleotides agree with TRBD2. Germline-derived CDR1 and CDR2 are MGHRA and YSYEKL. CDR3 length: 19 residues. The V and J ends lost 1 base and 4 bases, in that order; junction bases with no gene match: 16. The CDR3 loop is CASSQGMVKAGVVSDTQYF. DNA for the CDR3: TGCGCCAGCAGCCAAGGAATGGTCAAAGCGGGAGTTGTCTCAGATACGCAGTATTTT.

This clone was seen more than once but under ten times. This rearrangement joins TRBV9 to TRBJ2-6; D remains ambiguous. Trimming removed 3 bases from V and 2 bases from J, with 9 bases in between. The CDR3 is 15 residues long. Germline CDR1 and CDR2: SGDLS and YYNGEE. DNA of the CDR3: TGTGCCAGCAGCGGTTCAGGTCCTGGGGCCAACGTCCTGACTTTC. Its protein is CASSGSGPGANVLTF.

The chain uses TRBV6-5 and TRBJ1-1; D is possibly TRBD1 (6 bases). Germline V lookup: CDR1 MNHEY, CDR2 SVGAGI. The CDR3 loop spans 14 amino acids. Trimming took 4 bases from V and 8 from J, leaving 17 bases between them. The CDR3 loop is CASSSNEGDLEAFF. In nucleotides, the CDR3 is TGTGCCAGCAGTTCTAACGAGGGGGATTTGGAAGCTTTCTTT.

The V and J genes are TRBV5-1 and TRBJ2-7; perhaps TRBD1 as D (6 bases). Trimming took 4 bases from V and 7 from J, leaving 18 bases between them. The CDR3 loop spans 14 amino acids. Germline lookup yields CDR1 SGHRS and CDR2 YFSETQ. For the CDR3, the DNA is TGCGCCAGCAGCCGCCAACAGGGAGCGTGGGAGCAGTACTTC. This encodes CASSRQQGAWEQYF.

This chain uses TRBV5-6 with TRBJ2-3; D unclear. With 1 base removed from V and 6 bases from J, the gap between germline ends came to 12 bases. The length of the CDR3 is 14 residues. Per the germline V gene, CDR1 is SGHDT and CDR2 is YYEEEE. The CDR3 sequence is CASSLWRRSDTQYF. CDR3 nucleotides: TGTGCCAGCAGCTTGTGGCGGCGTTCCGATACGCAGTATTTT.

The chain uses TRBV2 and TRBJ1-2; 8 bases align to TRBD1. The CDR3 totals 15 residues. Germline assignment: CDR1 SNHLY and CDR2 FYNNEI. Trimming cost V 5 bases and J 5 bases; bases outside gene matches: 10. This chain's CDR3 is CASSPGPGTGYGYTF. DNA of the CDR3: TGTGCCAGCAGTCCAGGGCCGGGGACAGGATATGGCTACACCTTC.